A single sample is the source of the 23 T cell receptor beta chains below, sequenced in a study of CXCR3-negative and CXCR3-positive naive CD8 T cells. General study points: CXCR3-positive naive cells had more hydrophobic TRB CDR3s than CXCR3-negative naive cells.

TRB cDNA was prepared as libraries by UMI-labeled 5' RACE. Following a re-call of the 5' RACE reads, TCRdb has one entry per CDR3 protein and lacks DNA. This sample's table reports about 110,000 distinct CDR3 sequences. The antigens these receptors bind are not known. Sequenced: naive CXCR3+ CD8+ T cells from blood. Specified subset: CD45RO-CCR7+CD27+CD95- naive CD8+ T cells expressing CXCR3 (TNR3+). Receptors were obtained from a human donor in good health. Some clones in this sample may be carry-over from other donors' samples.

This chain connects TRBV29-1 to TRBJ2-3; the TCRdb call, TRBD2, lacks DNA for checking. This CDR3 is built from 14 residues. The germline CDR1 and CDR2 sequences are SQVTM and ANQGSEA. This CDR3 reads CSVELLAGADTQYF.

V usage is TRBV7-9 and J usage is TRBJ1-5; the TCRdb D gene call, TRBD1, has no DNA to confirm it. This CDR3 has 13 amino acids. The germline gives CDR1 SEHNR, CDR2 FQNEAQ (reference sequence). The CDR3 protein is CASSLTGEQPQHF.

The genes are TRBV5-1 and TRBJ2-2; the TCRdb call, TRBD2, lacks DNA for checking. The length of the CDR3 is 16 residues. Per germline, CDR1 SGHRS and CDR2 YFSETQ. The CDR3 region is CASSLEGSTYTGELFF.

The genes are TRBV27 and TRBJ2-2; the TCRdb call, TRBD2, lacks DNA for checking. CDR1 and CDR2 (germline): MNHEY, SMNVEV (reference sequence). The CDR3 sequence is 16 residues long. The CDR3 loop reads CASSSRGGAWTGELFF.

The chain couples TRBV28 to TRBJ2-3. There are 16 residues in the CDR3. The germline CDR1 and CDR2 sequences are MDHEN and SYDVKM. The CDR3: CASSLSIHDRTDTQYF.

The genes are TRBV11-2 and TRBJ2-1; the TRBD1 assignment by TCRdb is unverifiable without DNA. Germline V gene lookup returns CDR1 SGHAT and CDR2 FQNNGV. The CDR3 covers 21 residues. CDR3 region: CASSLVAWTGGAEGWYNEQFF. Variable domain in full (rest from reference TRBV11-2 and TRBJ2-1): EAGVAQSPRYKIIEKRQSVAFWCNPISGHATLYWYQQILGQGPKLLIQFQNNGVVDDSQLPKDRFSAERLKGVDSTLKIQPAKLEDSAVYLCASSLVAWTGGAEGWYNEQFFGPGTRLTVL.

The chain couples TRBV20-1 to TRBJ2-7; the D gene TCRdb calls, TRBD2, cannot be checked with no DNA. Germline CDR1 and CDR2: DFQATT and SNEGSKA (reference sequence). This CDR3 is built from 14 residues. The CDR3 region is CSARDLAGAYEQYF.

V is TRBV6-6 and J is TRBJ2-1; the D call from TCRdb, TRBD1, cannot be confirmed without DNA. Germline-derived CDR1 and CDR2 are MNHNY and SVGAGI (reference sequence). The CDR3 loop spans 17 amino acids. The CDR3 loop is CASSPTPTASSYNEQFF.

The CDR3 protein is CASSSGDTLNTEAFF. This rearrangement joins TRBV6-2 or TRBV6-3 to TRBJ1-1; lacking DNA, the TRBD1 call made by TCRdb goes unchecked. The CDR3 is 15 amino acids. CDR1 is MNHEY and CDR2 is SVGEGT in the germline V gene.

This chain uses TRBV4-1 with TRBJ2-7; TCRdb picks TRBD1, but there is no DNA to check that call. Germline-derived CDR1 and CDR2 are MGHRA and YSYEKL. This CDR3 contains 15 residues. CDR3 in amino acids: CASSQEFGTGYEQYF.

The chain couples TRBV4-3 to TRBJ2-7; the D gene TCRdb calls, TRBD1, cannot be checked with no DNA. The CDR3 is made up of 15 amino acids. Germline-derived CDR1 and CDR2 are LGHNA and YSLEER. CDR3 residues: CASSQDRQGAYEQYF.

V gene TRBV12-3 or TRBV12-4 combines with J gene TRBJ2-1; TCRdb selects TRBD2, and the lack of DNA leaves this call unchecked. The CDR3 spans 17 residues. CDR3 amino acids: CASSLVSWREDRYEQFF.

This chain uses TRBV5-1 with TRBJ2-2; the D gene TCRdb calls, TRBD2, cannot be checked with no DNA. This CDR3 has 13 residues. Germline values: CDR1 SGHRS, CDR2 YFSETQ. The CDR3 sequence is CASSLMSGGELFF.

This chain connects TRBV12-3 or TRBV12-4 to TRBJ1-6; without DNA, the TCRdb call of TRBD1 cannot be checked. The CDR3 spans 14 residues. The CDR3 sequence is CASSLQAGNSPLHF.

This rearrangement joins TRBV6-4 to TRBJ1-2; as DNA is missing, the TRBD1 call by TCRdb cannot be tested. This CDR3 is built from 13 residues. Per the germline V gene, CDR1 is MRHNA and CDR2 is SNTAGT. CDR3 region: CASRGAGAVGYTF.

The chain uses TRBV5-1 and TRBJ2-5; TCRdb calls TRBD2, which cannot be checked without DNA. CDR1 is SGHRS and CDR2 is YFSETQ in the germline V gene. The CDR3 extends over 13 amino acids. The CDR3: CASSSSGGETQYF.

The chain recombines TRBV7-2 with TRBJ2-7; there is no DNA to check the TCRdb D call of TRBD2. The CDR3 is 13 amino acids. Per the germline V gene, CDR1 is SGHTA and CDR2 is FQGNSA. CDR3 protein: CASRGPAAYEQYF.

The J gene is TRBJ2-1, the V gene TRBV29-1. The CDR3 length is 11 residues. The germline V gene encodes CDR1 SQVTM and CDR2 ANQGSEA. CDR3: CSVSYVNEQFF.

CDR3 residues: CASSLEGTSLTYEQYF. The rearrangement joins TRBV11-2 to TRBJ2-7; no DNA is available, so the TRBD2 call from TCRdb remains unchecked. CDR1 is SGHAT and CDR2 is FQNNGV in the germline V gene. This CDR3 comprises 16 residues.

CDR3 in amino acids: CASSFGPTGGYTF. The V call is TRBV7-2, the J call TRBJ1-2. Per the germline V gene, CDR1 is SGHTA and CDR2 is FQGNSA. The CDR3 is 13 residues long.

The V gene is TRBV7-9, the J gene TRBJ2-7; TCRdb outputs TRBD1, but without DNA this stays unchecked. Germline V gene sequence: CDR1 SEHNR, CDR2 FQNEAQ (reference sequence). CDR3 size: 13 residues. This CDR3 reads CASSFRADYEQYF.

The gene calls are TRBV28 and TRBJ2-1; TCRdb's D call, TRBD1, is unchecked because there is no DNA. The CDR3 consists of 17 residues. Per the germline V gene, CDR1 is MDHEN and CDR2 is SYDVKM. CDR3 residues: CASSPTRAGQGYNEQFF.

CDR3: CASSQGRKYTGELFF. V and J are TRBV4-1 and TRBJ2-2. CDR1 and CDR2 from the germline V gene are MGHRA and YSYEKL. This CDR3 is built from 15 residues.